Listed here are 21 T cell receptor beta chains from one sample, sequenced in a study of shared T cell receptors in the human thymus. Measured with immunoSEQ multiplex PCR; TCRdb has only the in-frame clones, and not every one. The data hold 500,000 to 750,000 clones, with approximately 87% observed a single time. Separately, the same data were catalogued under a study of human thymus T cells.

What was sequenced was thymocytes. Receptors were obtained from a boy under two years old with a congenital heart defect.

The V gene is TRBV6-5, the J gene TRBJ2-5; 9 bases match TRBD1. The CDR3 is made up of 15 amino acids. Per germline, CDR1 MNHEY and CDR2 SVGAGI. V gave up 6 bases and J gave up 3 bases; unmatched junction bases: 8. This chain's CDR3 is CASRPDRGAKETQYF. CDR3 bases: TGTGCCAGCAGACCCGACAGGGGGGCAAAAGAGACCCAGTACTTC.

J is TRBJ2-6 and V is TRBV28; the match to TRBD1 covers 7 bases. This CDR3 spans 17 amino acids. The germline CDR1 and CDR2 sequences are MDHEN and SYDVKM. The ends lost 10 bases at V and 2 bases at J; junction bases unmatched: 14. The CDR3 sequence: CATIRTGTPPGANVLTF. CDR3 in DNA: TGTGCCACCATTCGGACAGGAACCCCCCCTGGGGCCAACGTCCTGACTTTC.

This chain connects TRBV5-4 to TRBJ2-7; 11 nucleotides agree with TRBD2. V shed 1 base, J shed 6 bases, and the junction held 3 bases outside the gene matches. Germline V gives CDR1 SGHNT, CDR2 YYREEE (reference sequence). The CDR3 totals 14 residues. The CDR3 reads CASSLYGLAGEQYF. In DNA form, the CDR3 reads TGTGCCAGCAGCTTGTATGGACTAGCGGGCGAGCAGTACTTC.

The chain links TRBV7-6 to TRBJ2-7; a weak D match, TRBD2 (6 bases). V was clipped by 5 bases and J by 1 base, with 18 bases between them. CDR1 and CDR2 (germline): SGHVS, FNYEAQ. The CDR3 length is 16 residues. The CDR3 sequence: CASSRGWGLRSYEQYF. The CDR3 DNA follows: TGTGCCAGCAGCCGAGGGTGGGGACTCCGATCCTACGAGCAGTACTTC.

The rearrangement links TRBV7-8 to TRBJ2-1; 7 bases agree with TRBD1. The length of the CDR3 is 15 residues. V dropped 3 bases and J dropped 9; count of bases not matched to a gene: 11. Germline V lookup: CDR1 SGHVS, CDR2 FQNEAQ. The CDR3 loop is CASSFELRQGSEQFF. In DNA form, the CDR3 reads TGTGCCAGCAGCTTTGAGCTCCGACAGGGAAGTGAGCAGTTCTTC.

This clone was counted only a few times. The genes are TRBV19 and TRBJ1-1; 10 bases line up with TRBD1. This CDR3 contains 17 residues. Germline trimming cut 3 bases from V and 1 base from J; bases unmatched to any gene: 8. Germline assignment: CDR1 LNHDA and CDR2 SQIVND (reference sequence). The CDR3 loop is CASSMCDRGRRNTEAFF. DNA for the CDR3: TGTGCCAGTAGTATGTGTGACAGGGGGCGAAGGAACACTGAAGCTTTCTTT.

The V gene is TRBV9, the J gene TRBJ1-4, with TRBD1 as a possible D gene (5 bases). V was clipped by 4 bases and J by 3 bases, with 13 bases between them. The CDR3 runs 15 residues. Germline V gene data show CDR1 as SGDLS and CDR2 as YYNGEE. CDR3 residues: CASSRRGEANEKLFF. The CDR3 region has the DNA TGTGCCAGCAGCAGGCGGGGGGAGGCTAATGAAAAACTGTTTTTT.

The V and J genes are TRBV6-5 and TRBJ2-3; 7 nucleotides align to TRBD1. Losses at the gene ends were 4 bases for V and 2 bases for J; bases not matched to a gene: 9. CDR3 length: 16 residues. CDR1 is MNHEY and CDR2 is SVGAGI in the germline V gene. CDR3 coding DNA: TGTGCCAGCAGTTCCGTTAGGGACAGAAACACAGATACGCAGTATTTT. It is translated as CASSSVRDRNTDTQYF.

Written as DNA, the CDR3 is TGTGCTAGTGGCAAGGGGGGGACTAGCCACCTCATCTCCGGTTATAGCACAGATACGCAGTATTTT. Translating gives CASGKGGTSHLISGYSTDTQYF. The V call is TRBV12-5, the J call TRBJ2-3; 9 bases map to TRBD2. CDR1 and CDR2 from the germline V gene are LGHNT and FRNRAP. V was clipped by 6 bases and J by 0 bases; unmatched bases: 25. The CDR3 extends over 22 amino acids.

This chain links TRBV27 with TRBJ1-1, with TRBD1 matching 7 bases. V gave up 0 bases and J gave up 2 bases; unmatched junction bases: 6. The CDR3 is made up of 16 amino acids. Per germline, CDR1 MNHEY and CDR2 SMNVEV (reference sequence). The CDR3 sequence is CASSLSGTVLNTEAFF. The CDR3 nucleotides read TGTGCCAGCAGTTTATCGGGGACAGTCTTAAACACTGAAGCTTTCTTT.

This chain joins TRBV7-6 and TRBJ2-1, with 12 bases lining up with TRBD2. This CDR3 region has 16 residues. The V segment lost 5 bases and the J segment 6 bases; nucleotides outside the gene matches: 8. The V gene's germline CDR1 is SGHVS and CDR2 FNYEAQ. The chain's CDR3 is CASSPRTSGNCNEQFF. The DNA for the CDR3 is TGTGCCAGCAGCCCGAGGACTAGCGGGAATTGCAATGAGCAGTTCTTC.

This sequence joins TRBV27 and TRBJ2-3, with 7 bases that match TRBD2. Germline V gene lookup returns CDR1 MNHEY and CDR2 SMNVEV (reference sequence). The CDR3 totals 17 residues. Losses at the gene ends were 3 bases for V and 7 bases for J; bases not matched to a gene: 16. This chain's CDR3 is CASSFDGSGTDANTQYF. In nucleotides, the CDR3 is TGTGCCAGCAGTTTCGATGGCAGCGGGACCGACGCGAATACGCAGTATTTT.

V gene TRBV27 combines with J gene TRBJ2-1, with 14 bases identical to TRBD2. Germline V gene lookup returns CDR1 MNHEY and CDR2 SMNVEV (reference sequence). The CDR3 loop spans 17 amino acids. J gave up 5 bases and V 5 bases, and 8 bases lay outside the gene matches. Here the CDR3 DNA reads TGTGCCAGCAGTATAAGACCGGGACTAGCGGGAGACAATGAGCAGTTCTTC. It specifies CASSIRPGLAGDNEQFF.

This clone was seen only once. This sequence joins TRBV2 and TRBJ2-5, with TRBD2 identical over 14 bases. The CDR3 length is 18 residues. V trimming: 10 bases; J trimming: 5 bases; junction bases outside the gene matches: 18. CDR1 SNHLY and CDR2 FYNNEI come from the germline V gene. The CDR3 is CATGGDRLAGGPRETQYF. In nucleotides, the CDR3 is TGTGCCACCGGGGGGGACAGACTAGCGGGAGGGCCGAGGGAGACCCAGTACTTC.

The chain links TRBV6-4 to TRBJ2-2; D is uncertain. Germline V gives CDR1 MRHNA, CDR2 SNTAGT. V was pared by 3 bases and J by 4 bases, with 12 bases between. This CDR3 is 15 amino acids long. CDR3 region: CASSDTSVTTGELFF. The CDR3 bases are TGTGCCAGCAGTGATACATCCGTAACCACCGGGGAGCTGTTTTTT.

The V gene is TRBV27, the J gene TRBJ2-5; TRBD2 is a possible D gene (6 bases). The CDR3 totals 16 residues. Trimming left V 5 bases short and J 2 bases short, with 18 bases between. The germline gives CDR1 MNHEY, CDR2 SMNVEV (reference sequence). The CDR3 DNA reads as TGTGCCAGCAGTCTAAGCCCCGGGGACTTACAAGAGACCCAGTACTTC. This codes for CASSLSPGDLQETQYF.

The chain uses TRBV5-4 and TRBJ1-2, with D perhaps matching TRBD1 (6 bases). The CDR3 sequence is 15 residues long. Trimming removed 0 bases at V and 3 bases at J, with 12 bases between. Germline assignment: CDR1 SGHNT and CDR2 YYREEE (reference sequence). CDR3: CASSLGAGVDYGYTF. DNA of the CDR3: TGTGCCAGCAGCTTGGGGGCAGGGGTTGACTATGGCTACACCTTC.

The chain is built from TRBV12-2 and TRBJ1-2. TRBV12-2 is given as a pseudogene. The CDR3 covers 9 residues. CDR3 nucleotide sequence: TGTGCAAGTCGCGAGTGCTACACCTTC. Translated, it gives CASRECYTF.

CDR3 nucleotides: TGTGCCAGCAGCTTGGGCTGGGGGCCTGCTTTTAGAGTCGACAATGAGCAGTTCTTC. This encodes CASSLGWGPAFRVDNEQFF. The rearrangement links TRBV7-9 to TRBJ2-1; TRBD1 might be the D (6 bases). Trimming cost V 3 bases and J 5 bases, with 26 bases left between them. Germline assignment: CDR1 SEHNR and CDR2 FQNEAQ (reference sequence). The CDR3 is 19 residues long.

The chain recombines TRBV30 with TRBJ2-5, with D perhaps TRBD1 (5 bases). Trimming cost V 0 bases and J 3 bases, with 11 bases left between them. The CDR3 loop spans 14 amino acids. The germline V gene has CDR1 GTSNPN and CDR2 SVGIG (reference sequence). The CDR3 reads CAWSVTGSEETQYF. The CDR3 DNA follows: TGTGCCTGGAGTGTAACAGGTTCCGAAGAGACCCAGTACTTC. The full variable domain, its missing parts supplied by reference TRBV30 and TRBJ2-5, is SQTIHQWPATLVQPVGSPLSLECTVEGTSNPNLYWYRQAAGRGLQLLFYSVGIGQISSEVPQNLSASRPQDRQFILSSKKLLLSDSGFYLCAWSVTGSEETQYFGPGTRLLVL.

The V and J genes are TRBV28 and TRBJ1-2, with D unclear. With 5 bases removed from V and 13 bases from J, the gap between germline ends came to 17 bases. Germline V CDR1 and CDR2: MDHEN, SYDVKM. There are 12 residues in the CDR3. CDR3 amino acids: CASSLQAWASTF. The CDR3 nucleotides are TGTGCCAGCAGTCTCCAGGCCTGGGCTTCCACCTTC.